The clone carrying this T cell receptor (beta chain) has ten or more counts. The sample belongs to a study of glioma-infiltrating T cells. Using RNA template, CDR3s of TCR alpha and beta were amplified with iRepertoire arm-PCR. TCRdb re-called the multiplex PCR reads through MiXCR, storing one row per CDR3 protein. In the table there are around 93,000 distinct CDR3 sequences, around 42% of which are singletons. V was trimmed by 3 bases and J by 4 bases, leaving 9 bases between them. This CDR3 contains 12 residues. In germline, CDR1 is SQVTM, CDR2 ANQGSEA. Source material: glioma tissue, nonneoplastic brain tissue, or PBMCs (not recorded which). This clonotype was sampled from a human donor with low-grade glioma or glioblastoma, undergoing nonglioma brain surgery, or in good health (not recorded which). The rearrangement joins TRBV29-1 to TRBJ1-2; possible D gene TRBD1, 5 bases. CDR3 DNA: TGCAGCGTTGACAGGGATCGCTATGGCTACACCTTC. This translates into CSVDRDRYGYTF.